This entry is about one T cell receptor beta chain. This clone's antigen is unknown. It has no much larger one-base neighbor in the sample; base qualities were not kept. The immunoSEQ kit was used, according to the manufacturer's recommendations, to generate TCR beta libraries from genomic DNA. For library preparation, a first multiplex PCR was performed with proprietary primers, followed by a second PCR in which unique barcodes were added, and bead cleanups were performed after each round. A positive control reaction and a negative control reaction, both provided in the kit, were run with every batch of samples. The final libraries were assessed on an Agilent 4200 TapeStation D1000 ScreenTape, pooled by volume, and quantified by qPCR. An Illumina NextSeq500 fitted with a MidOutput 150-cycle cartridge performed the sequencing, running 156 Read1 cycles and 15 Index1 cycles with the kit's custom primers. The pooled library was loaded at approximately 1 pM, with a 20% PhiX control spiked in. As for how the authors treated the data: Vendor-processed data were analyzed in R, with a clonotype defined as all T cells sharing the same CDR3 nucleotide sequence. For clone abundance analyses, frequencies were normalized to the 10,000 most abundant clones in each sample. Public T cell clones, which averaged fewer than five per sample, were removed prior to analysis. Dominant motif analysis used ImmunoMap with the PAM10 matrix, gap penalty 30 and homology threshold 0.3; motifs with cumulative frequency at least 0.01 counted as dominant. An abundance difference of at least 32-fold between compartments was the criterion for calling clonotypes tumor-enriched or baseline blood-enriched. Tumor-blood repertoire similarity was measured with the Baroni-Urbani and Buser coefficient, and groups were compared using two-tailed Wilcoxon tests in R. The clones in this table, taken by TCRdb from immuneACCESS, are in-frame only. Not every clone is retained; where verified, under half of the shortfall comes from an unresolved V gene, and the cause of the rest is unknown. V, J and clone size derive from that table, while D and trimming were established from the DNA sequence. Here the sample has 7,000 to 9,500 clones; about 60% occur a single time. The top ten hold about 19% of the sample.

The sample comes from a study of radiation and T cells in renal cell carcinoma (dated by TCRdb to 2019 to 2021). A note on the overall study: A total of 50 or so samples underwent TCR beta sequencing, made up of 25 or so tumors and roughly 27 peripheral blood samples. Across all 53 samples, 4,000,000 or so unique CDR3 nucleotide sequences encoding 2.5 million to 3 million unique CDR3 amino acid sequences were identified. The investigation overall reported the following: The single-armed trial design could not address effects of radiation dose or scheduling on the TCR repertoire. In blood, the top tumor clonotypes increased from baseline to 2 weeks after radiation and then shrank by 4 weeks, which suggests a temporary expansion of tumor-resident clones. Because pretreatment tumor biopsies were not available, the study could not determine whether clonotypes were already present within the tumor at baseline. Because only small tumor regions of roughly 0.91 g were available, intratumoral heterogeneity was not captured. Compared with control tumors, irradiated tumors had a greater number of dominant CDR3 motifs, and these motifs made up a bigger portion of the repertoire. Irradiated tumors showed higher TCR clonality than controls, with the top 100 clonotypes averaging about 54% of the repertoire versus around 43% in nephrectomy-only tumors.

The time point label, as the study defines it: tumor resected at nephrectomy. The intended sense of this specimen's treatment or condition label: 15 Gy SBRT to primary tumor, nephrectomy 4 weeks later. Samples came from a clinical trial, in which primary renal cell carcinomas received 15 Gy stereotactic body radiation therapy followed by nephrectomy 4 weeks later. All patients had renal cell carcinoma with clear cell pathology. The tumors were dissociated mechanically, digested with collagenase/hyaluronidase at 37 degrees C, processed in gentleMACS C tubes, and kept in liquid nitrogen. The QIAamp DNA Blood Mini Kit (Qiagen) was used to prepare genomic DNA for TCR sequencing. The analyses included only samples that passed all quality control checks. As encoded in the germline V gene, CDR1 is SGHDT while CDR2 is YYEEEE. The CDR3 sequence holds 13 residues, the cysteine and phenylalanine included. Only the CDR3 DNA is retained, 39 bases long and in frame from the first base. V sheds 4 bases and J sheds 0 bases, leaving 8 bases between their ends.

The clonotype comes from a man in his 60s with renal cell carcinoma. Sample: tumor tissue, taken from a patient whose treatment included radiotherapy and nephrectomy. Recombination linked TRBV5-6 to TRBJ2-7; a confident D gene designation cannot be given. The CDR3 loop reads CASSNYYSYEQYF. The bases are TGTGCCAGCAGCAATTACTACTCCTACGAGCAGTACTTC.